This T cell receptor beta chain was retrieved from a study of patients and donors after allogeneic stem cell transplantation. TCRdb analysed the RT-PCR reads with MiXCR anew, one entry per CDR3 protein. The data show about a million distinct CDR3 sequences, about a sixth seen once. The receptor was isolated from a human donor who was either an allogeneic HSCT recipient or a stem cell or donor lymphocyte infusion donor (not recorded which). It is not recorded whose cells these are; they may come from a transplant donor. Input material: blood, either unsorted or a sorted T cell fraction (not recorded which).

Written as DNA, the CDR3 is TGTGCCAGCACTCCTCTTGACAGTCGGGTCACTGGCTACACCTTC. Translating it yields CASTPLDSRVTGYTF. The chain links TRBV12-3 or TRBV12-4 to TRBJ1-2, with a tentative D call TRBD1 (5 bases). The V and J ends lost 7 bases and 7 bases respectively, with 22 bases between them. There are 15 residues in the CDR3.